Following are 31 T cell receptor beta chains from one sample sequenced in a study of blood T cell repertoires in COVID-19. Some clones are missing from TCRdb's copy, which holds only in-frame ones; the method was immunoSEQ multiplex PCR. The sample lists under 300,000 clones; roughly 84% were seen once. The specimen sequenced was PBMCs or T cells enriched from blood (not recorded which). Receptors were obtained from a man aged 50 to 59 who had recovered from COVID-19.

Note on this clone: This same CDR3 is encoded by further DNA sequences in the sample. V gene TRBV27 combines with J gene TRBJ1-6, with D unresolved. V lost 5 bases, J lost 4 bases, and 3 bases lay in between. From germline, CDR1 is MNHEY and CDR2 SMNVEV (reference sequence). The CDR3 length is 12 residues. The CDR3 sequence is CASSPYNSPLHF. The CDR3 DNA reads TGTGCCAGCAGTCCTTATAATTCACCCCTCCACTTT.

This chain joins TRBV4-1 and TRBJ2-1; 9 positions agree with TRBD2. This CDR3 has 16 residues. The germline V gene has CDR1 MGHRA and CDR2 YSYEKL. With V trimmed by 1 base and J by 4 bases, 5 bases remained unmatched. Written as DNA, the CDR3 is TGCGCCAGCAGCCAAGCGGCGGGGGGGTATTACAATGAGCAGTTCTTC. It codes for CASSQAAGGYYNEQFF.

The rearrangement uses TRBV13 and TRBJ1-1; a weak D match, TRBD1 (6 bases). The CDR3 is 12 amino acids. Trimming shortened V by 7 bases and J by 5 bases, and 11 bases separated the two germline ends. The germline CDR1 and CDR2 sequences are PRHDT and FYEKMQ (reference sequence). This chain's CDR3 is CASNQGRTEAFF. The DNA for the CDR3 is TGTGCCAGCAATCAGGGGAGAACTGAAGCTTTCTTT.

CDR3 amino acids: CASRLSGTGRYGYTF. CDR3 nucleotide sequence: TGTGCCAGCAGGTTATCCGGGACAGGGAGGTATGGCTACACCTTC. This chain connects TRBV5-8 to TRBJ1-2; 9 positions match TRBD1. J was trimmed by 5 bases and V by 5 bases; bases with no gene match: 10. The CDR3 extends over 15 amino acids. In germline, CDR1 is SGHTS, CDR2 YDEGEE.

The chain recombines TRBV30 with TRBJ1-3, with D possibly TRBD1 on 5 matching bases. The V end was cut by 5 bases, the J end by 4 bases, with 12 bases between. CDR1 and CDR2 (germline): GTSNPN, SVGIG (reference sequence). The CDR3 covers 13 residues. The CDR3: CAWARGVGNTIYF. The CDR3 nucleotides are TGTGCCTGGGCCCGGGGGGTAGGAAACACCATATATTTT. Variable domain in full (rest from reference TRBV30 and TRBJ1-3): SQTIHQWPATLVQPVGSPLSLECTVEGTSNPNLYWYRQAAGRGLQLLFYSVGIGQISSEVPQNLSASRPQDRQFILSSKKLLLSDSGFYLCAWARGVGNTIYFGEGSWLTVV.

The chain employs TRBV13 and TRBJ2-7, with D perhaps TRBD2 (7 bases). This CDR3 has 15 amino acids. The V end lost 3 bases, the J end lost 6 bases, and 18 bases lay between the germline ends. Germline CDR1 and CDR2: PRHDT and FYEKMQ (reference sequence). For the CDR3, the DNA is TGTGCCAGCAGCTTCGGGGGCGGGGGAGACCTCGAGCAGTACTTC. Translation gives CASSFGGGGDLEQYF.

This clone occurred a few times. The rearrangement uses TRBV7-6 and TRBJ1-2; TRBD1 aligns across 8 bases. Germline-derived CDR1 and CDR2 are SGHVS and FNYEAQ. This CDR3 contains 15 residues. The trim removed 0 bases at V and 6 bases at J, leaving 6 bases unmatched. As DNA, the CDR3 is TGTGCCAGCAGCTTAGCGGTGGCAGGGGGCGATGGCTACACCTTC. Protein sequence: CASSLAVAGGDGYTF.

In nucleotides, the CDR3 is TGTGCCAGCAGTTTGTTCGGGGGTGGTCAGCCCCAGCATTTT. Its translation: CASSLFGGGQPQHF. This chain joins TRBV28 and TRBJ1-5, with D possibly matching TRBD1 (5 bases). The CDR3 length is 14 residues. Germline lookup yields CDR1 MDHEN and CDR2 SYDVKM. V shed 3 bases and J shed 6 bases, with 12 bases lying between them.

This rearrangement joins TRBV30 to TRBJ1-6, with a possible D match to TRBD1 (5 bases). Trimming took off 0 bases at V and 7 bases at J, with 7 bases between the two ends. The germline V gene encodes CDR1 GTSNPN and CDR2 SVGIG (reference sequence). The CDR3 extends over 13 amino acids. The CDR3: CAWSVRGNSPLHF. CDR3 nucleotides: TGTGCCTGGAGTGTACGGGGGAATTCACCCCTCCACTTT.

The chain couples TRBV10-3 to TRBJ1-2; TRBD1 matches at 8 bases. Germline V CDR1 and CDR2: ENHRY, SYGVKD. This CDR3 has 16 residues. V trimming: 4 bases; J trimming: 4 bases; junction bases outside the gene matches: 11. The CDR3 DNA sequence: TGTGCCATCAGTGGAGACAGGGGAGGTAAAGCCTATGGCTACACCTTC. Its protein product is CAISGDRGGKAYGYTF.

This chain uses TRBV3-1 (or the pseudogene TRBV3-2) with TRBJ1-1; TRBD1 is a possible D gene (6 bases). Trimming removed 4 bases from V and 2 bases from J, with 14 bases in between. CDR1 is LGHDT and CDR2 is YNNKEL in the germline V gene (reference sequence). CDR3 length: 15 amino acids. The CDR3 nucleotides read TGTGCCAGCAGCCCGCAGGGGCGCCCTAACACTGAAGCTTTCTTT. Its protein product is CASSPQGRPNTEAFF.

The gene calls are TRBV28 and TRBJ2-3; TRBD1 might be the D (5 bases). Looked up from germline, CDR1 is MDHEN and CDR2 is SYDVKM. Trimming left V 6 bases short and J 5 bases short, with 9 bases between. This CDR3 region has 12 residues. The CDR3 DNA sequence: TGTGCCAGCAGCACCGACAGAGATACGCAGTATTTT. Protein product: CASSTDRDTQYF.

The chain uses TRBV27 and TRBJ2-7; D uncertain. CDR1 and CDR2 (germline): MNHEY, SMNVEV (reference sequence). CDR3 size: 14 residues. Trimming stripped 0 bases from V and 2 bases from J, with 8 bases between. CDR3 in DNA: TGTGCCAGCAGTTTATCTGGGCAGGCCTACGAGCAGTACTTC. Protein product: CASSLSGQAYEQYF.

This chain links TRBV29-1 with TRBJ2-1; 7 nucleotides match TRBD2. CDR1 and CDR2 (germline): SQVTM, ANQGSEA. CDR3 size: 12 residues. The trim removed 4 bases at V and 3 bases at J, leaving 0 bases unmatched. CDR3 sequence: CSVASGYNEQFF. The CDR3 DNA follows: TGCAGCGTTGCTAGCGGCTACAATGAGCAGTTCTTC.

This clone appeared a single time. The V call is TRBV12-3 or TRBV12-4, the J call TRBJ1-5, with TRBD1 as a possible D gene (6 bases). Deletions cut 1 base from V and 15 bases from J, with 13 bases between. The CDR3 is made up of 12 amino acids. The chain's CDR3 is CASSLGSGALHF. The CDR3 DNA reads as TGTGCCAGCAGTTTAGGGTCAGGGGCCTTGCATTTT.

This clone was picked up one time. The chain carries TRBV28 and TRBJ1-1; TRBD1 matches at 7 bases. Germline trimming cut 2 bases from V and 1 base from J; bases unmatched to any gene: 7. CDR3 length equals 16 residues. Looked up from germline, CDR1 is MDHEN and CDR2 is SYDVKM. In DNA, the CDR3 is TGTGCCAGCAGTTTAAAGGCAGGGGGTACGAACACTGAAGCTTTCTTT. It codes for CASSLKAGGTNTEAFF. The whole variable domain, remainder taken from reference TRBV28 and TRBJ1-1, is DVKVTQSSRYLVKRTGEKVFLECVQDMDHENMFWYRQDPGLGLRLIYFSYDVKMKEKGDIPEGYSVSREKKERFSLILESASTNQTSMYLCASSLKAGGTNTEAFFGQGTRLTVV.

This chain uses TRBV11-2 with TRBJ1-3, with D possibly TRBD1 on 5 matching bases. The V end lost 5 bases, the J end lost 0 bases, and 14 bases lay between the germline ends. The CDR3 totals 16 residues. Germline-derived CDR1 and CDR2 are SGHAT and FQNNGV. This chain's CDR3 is CASSQLRGRSGNTIYF. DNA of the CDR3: TGTGCCAGCAGCCAACTGCGGGGCCGCTCTGGAAACACCATATATTTT. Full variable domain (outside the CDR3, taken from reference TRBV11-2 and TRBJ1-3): EAGVAQSPRYKIIEKRQSVAFWCNPISGHATLYWYQQILGQGPKLLIQFQNNGVVDDSQLPKDRFSAERLKGVDSTLKIQPAKLEDSAVYLCASSQLRGRSGNTIYFGEGSWLTVV.

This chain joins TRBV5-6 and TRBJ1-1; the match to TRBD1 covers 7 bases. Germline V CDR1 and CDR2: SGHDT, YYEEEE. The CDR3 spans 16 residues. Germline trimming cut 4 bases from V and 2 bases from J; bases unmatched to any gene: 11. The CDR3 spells CASSPNRGGGNTEAFF. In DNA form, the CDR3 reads TGTGCCAGCAGCCCAAACAGGGGCGGTGGAAACACTGAAGCTTTCTTT.

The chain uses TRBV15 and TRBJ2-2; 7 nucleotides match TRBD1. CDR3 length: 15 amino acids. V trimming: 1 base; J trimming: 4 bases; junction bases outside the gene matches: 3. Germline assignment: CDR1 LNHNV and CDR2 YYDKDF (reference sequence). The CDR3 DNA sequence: TGTGCCACCAGCAGAGGGACAGGTTTCACCGGGGAGCTGTTTTTT. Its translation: CATSRGTGFTGELFF.

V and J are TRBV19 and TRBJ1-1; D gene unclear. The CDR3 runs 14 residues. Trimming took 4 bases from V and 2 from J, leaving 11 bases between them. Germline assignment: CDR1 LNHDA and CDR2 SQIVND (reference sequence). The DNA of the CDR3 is TGTGCCAGTAGTAACGAGGGCTTCAACACTGAAGCTTTCTTT. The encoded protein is CASSNEGFNTEAFF.

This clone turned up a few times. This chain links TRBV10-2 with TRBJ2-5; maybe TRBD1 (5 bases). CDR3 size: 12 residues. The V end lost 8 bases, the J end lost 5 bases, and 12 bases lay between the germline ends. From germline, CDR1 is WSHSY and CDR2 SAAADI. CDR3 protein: CASQRGIETQYF. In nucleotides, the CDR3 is TGCGCCAGCCAAAGGGGCATCGAGACCCAGTACTTC.

CDR3 protein: CASSVQGASLSGELFF. The CDR3 DNA reads as TGTGCCAGCAGCGTCCAGGGGGCGTCCCTTTCCGGGGAGCTGTTTTTT. The chain combines TRBV9 with TRBJ2-2; TRBD1 aligns across 8 bases. This CDR3 region has 16 residues. Germline V gene lookup returns CDR1 SGDLS and CDR2 YYNGEE. Trimming took 2 bases from V and 6 from J; bases not matched to a gene: 9. Full variable domain (rest looked up from reference TRBV9 and TRBJ2-2): DSGVTQTPKHLITATGQRVTLRCSPRSGDLSVYWYQQSLDQGLQFLIQYYNGEERAKGNILERFSAQQFPDLHSELNLSSLELGDSALYFCASSVQGASLSGELFFGEGSRLTVL.

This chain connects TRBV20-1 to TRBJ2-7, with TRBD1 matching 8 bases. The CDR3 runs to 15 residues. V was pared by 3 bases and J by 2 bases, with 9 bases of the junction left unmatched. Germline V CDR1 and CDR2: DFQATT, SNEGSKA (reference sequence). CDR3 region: CSASTGTGSPYEQYF. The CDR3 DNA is TGCAGTGCTAGTACCGGGACAGGAAGTCCCTACGAGCAGTACTTC.

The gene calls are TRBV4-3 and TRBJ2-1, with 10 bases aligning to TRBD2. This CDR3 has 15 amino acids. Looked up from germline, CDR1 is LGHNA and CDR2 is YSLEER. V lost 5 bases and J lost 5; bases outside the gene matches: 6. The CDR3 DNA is TGCGCCAGCAGCTCCGGACTAGCGGCTGACAATGAGCAGTTCTTC. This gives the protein CASSSGLAADNEQFF.

The CDR3 nucleotides read TGCAGCGTCGGGACAGGGGGCAACACTGAAGCTTTCTTT. Protein: CSVGTGGNTEAFF. This chain links TRBV29-1 with TRBJ1-1; 12 nucleotides line up with TRBD1. In germline, CDR1 is SQVTM, CDR2 ANQGSEA. After removal of 6 bases from V and 2 bases from J, the junction contained 1 base not matched to a gene. CDR3 length equals 13 residues. Filled out from reference TRBV29-1 and TRBJ1-1, the complete variable domain reads SAVISQKPSRDICQRGTSLTIQCQVDSQVTMMFWYRQQPGQSLTLIATANQGSEATYESGFVIDKFPISRPNLTFSTLTVSNMSPEDSSIYLCSVGTGGNTEAFFGQGTRLTVV.

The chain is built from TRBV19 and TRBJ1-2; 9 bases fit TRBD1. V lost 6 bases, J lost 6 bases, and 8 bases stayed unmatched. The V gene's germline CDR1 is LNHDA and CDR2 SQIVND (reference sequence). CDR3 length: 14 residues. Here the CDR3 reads CASSLLRDRDGYTF. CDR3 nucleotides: TGTGCCAGTAGCCTCCTCCGGGACAGGGATGGCTACACCTTC.

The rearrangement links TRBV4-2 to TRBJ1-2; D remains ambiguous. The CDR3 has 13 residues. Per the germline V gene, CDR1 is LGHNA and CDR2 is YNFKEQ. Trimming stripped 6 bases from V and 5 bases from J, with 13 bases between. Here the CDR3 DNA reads TGTGCCAGCAGACGCCTTGGGCAATATGGCTACACCTTC. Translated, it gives CASRRLGQYGYTF.

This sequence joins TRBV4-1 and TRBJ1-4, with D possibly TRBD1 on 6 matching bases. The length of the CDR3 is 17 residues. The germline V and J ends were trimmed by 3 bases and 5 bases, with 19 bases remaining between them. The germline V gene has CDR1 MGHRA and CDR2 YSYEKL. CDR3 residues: CASSHPGADRSNEKLFF. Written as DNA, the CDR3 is TGCGCCAGCAGCCACCCCGGAGCGGACAGATCGAATGAAAAACTGTTTTTT.

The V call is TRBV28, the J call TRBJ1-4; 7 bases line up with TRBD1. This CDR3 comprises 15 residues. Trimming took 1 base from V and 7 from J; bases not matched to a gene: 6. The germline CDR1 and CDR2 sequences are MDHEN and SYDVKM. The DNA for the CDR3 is TGTGCCAGCAGTTTATCTGGAGGGGGCGGTGAAAAACTGTTTTTT. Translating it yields CASSLSGGGGEKLFF.

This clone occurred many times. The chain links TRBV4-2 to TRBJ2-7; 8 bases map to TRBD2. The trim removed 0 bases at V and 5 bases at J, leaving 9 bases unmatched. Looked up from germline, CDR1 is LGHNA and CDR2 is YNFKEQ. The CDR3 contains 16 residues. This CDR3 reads CASSQDLPGGIHEQYF. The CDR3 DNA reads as TGTGCCAGCAGCCAAGATCTTCCGGGGGGGATCCACGAGCAGTACTTC.

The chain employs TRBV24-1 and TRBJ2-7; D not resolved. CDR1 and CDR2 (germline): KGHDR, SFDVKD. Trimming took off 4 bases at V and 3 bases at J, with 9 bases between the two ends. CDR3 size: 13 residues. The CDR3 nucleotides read TGTGCCACCAGTGACAATACATTCTACGAGCAGTACTTC. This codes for CATSDNTFYEQYF.